This T cell receptor beta chain is from a study of CD8 T cells in Susac syndrome. There are 16 residues in the CDR3. CDR1 and CDR2 (germline): MNHEY, SMNVEV (reference sequence). Trimming shortened V by 6 bases and J by 0 bases, and 16 bases separated the two germline ends. Study results and limitations: Susac-specific public clones numbered approximately 15 in total CD8+ repertoires (and roughly 5 in CD8+ TEMRA repertoires). Among people with Susac, CD8+ clonal expansion was greatest in TEMRA cells and active patients.

This clonotype appeared a single time. The target antigen is unknown. Reverse transcription of about 0.45 to 1 ug RNA used random hexamers. TCRdb passed the immunoSEQ multiplex PCR reads through MiXCR, listing each CDR3 protein once. This sample has about 110,000 distinct CDR3 sequences; roughly 94% occur once, and the top ten carry over 0.35%. Sequencing was performed on CD8+ T cells from PBMCs. V gene TRBV27 combines with J gene TRBJ2-3, with D possibly matching TRBD1 (5 bases). The clonotype originates from a human donor with Susac syndrome. CDR3 DNA: TGTGCCAGCAGGATGGACATAACCATTAGCACAGATACGCAGTATTTT. This translates into CASRMDITISTDTQYF.